Listed below are T cell receptor beta chains from one sample, sequenced in a study of T-cell memory formation after mild COVID-19. Via MiXCR, TCRdb re-called the 5' RACE reads, giving one row per CDR3 protein. The repertoire holds 250,000 to 400,000 distinct CDR3 sequences, around 15% seen once, with 21% in the top ten. The sample consisted of PBMCs or a T cell subset sorted from them (not recorded which). These receptors all stem from a man aged 18 to 30 who had mild COVID-19 (a few samples of this study predate the infection). Cell type and time point are not known. Each CDR3 is given with its conserved first and last residue. A D gene is named only where the DNA matches it firmly. Where a row states a size, it is once, few, many or the class of an expanded clone; other rows omit it.

J,V,length,D,size,DNA,CDR3
TRBJ1-1,TRBV6-5,14,.,few,TGTGCCAGCAGTTACTCTGACCTGAACACTGAAGCTTTCTTT,CASSYSDLNTEAFF
TRBJ1-6,TRBV5-1,16,TRBD1,few,TGCGCCAGCAGCAGACAGGGACAGGGTAATAATTCACCCCTCCACTTT,CASSRQGQGNNSPLHF
TRBJ1-2,TRBV20-1,13,.,few,TGCAGTGGAGGGGGGTCTTCTAACTATGGCTACACCTTC,CSGGGSSNYGYTF
TRBJ1-6,TRBV27,14,.,many,TGTGCCAGCAGTTTTACCCCCCCAGGGACACCCCTCCACTTT,CASSFTPPGTPLHF
TRBJ2-4,TRBV4-1,13,.,few,TGCGCCAGCAGCCAAGGAACCGGAAACATTCAGTACTTC,CASSQGTGNIQYF
TRBJ1-5,TRBV7-2,15,TRBD1,few,TGTGCCAGCAGCGAGGGACAGGGGAGGTGGTGGCCCCAGCATTTT,CASSEGQGRWWPQHF
TRBJ2-7,TRBV7-3,16,TRBD2,many,TGTGCCAGCAGCTCGTCCGGGACTAGCGGCCCCTACGAGCAGTACTTC,CASSSSGTSGPYEQYF
TRBJ2-5,TRBV6-6,18,TRBD2,many,TGTGCCAGCAGTTTTCCCAGGGGTTCCCTAGCGGGGGCGGAGACCCAGTACTTC,CASSFPRGSLAGAETQYF
TRBJ2-7,TRBV7-9,15,TRBD1,.,TGTGCCAGCAGCTTGGCACAGGGGGACTCCTACGAGCAGTACTTC,CASSLAQGDSYEQYF
TRBJ1-5,TRBV5-5,15,.,many,TGTGCCAGCAGCTTGGTCGCTGGAAGCAATCAGCCCCAGCATTTT,CASSLVAGSNQPQHF
TRBJ2-7,TRBV5-1,15,TRBD1,few,TGCGCCAGCAGCTTGTTGCCGGACAGGCGGGTGGAGCAGTACTTC,CASSLLPDRRVEQYF
TRBJ2-1,TRBV7-2,17,.,many,TGTGCCAGCAGCTTCGGGTTAAGGGGGGCAGGGGCCGATGAGCAGTTCTTC,CASSFGLRGAGADEQFF
TRBJ2-1,TRBV7-9,13,.,few,TGTGCCAGCAGCTTAGCTCTTGGGGGGATGCAGTTCTTC,CASSLALGGMQFF
TRBJ2-1,TRBV14,13,TRBD1,few,TGTGCCAGCAGCCGAGGACAGGCCGATGAGCAGTTCTTC,CASSRGQADEQFF
TRBJ1-2,TRBV4-2,14,.,.,TGTGCCAGCAGCCGCGACGCAGGGGCTGGGGGCTACACCTTC,CASSRDAGAGGYTF
TRBJ1-5,TRBV20-1,14,.,few,TGCAGTGCTAGACAGGGAATGAGCAATCAGCCCCAGCATTTT,CSARQGMSNQPQHF
TRBJ2-2,TRBV4-1,15,TRBD2,.,TGCGCCAGCAGCCGAGGACTAGCGGGGCCCCGGGAGCTGTTTTTT,CASSRGLAGPRELFF
TRBJ2-4,TRBV18,15,.,.,TGTGCCAGCTCACCACCGGGGGCGATACAAAACATTCAGTACTTC,CASSPPGAIQNIQYF
TRBJ1-4,TRBV28,13,.,few,TGTGCCAGCATGGATTATCGCGACAGGTTTCTGTTTTTT,CASMDYRDRFLFF
TRBJ1-1,TRBV7-2,13,.,few,TGTGCCAGCAGCTTAGGCCGGGGGGATCGAGCTTTCTTT,CASSLGRGDRAFF
TRBJ1-1,TRBV4-3,14,TRBD1,few,TGCGCCAGCAGCCAAGCCGGACAGGGCTCTGAAGCTTTCTTT,CASSQAGQGSEAFF
TRBJ1-1,TRBV5-1,16,.,.,TGCGCCAGCAGCTCCACTTTGACAGCCCGCGGCACTGAAGCTTTCTTT,CASSSTLTARGTEAFF
TRBJ2-1,TRBV9,15,.,many,TGTGCCAGCAGCGTAGTGGTGGGGGGCTCGAATGAGCAGTTCTTC,CASSVVVGGSNEQFF
TRBJ1-2,TRBV6-5,13,.,.,TGTGCCACCACGGCATCCTGGTTAAATGGCTACACCTTC,CATTASWLNGYTF
TRBJ1-1,TRBV20-1,13,TRBD1,.,TGCAGTGCCACCGACAGGGTGAACACTGAAGCTTTCTTT,CSATDRVNTEAFF
TRBJ2-3,TRBV14,16,.,few,TGTGCCAGCAGCCAAGATACGCTAAGGGACACAGATACGCAGTATTTT,CASSQDTLRDTDTQYF
TRBJ2-5,TRBV15,14,.,.,TGTGCCACCAGCCCACACGGGTACCAAGAGACCCAGTACTTC,CATSPHGYQETQYF
TRBJ1-1,TRBV6-2/TRBV6-3,13,.,.,TGTGCCGCCGAAGGGTTGTGGGACACTGAAGCTTTCTTT,CAAEGLWDTEAFF
TRBJ2-6,TRBV7-9,17,TRBD1,.,TGTGCCAGCAGCTTAGAAACAGGGGGAACTGGGGCCAACGTCCTGACTTTC,CASSLETGGTGANVLTF
TRBJ2-5,TRBV6-2/TRBV6-3,12,.,.,TGTGCCAGCAGACGGACAGAAGAGACCCAGTACTTC,CASRRTEETQYF
TRBJ2-3,TRBV20-1,14,TRBD2,.,TGCAGTGGGTGGATAGCGGGCCTCACAGATACGCAGTATTTT,CSGWIAGLTDTQYF
TRBJ1-2,TRBV28,11,.,.,TGTGCCAGCAGCGTCGGGGCTGGCTACACCTTC,CASSVGAGYTF
TRBJ2-7,TRBV7-2,12,.,few,TGTGCCAGCAGCTCGATATCCTCCGAGCAGTACTTC,CASSSISSEQYF
TRBJ2-1,TRBV27,18,TRBD2,few,TGTGCCAGCAGTTTGTTATCGACCGGGACTAGCGGCTACAATGAGCAGTTCTTC,CASSLLSTGTSGYNEQFF
TRBJ2-5,TRBV6-6,14,.,few,TGTGCCAGCAGCCTATTTGGGGGCGGGGAGACCCAGTACTTC,CASSLFGGGETQYF
TRBJ1-5,TRBV6-2/TRBV6-3,14,.,many,TGTGCCAGCAGTTACGGAAATAGCAATCAGCCCCAGCATTTT,CASSYGNSNQPQHF
TRBJ1-4,TRBV7-2,15,.,.,TGTGCCAGCAGCAACCGCCCTCTGGCGGGGGAAAAACTGTTTTTT,CASSNRPLAGEKLFF
TRBJ2-7,TRBV18,14,.,.,TGTGCCAGCTCCCAAGGGACGGACGTCAAGGAGCAGTACTTC,CASSQGTDVKEQYF
TRBJ2-4,TRBV28,10,.,.,TGTGCCAGCGGGCAGTCCCCGCAGTACTTC,CASGQSPQYF
TRBJ2-3,TRBV7-2,17,TRBD1,.,TGTGCCAGCAGCTTAAGGACAGGGGGTAGAAGGGCGGATACGCAGTATTTT,CASSLRTGGRRADTQYF
TRBJ2-3,TRBV7-3,13,.,.,TGTGCCAGCAGCTTCCAGGGGCAAGATACGCAGTATTTT,CASSFQGQDTQYF
TRBJ2-2,TRBV6-2/TRBV6-3,12,TRBD1,.,TGTGCCAGCAAGGGGGCGGCCGGGGAGCTGTTTTTT,CASKGAAGELFF
TRBJ2-7,TRBV7-9,14,.,few,TGTGCCAGCCAACAGGGTTTCGGGGCCTACGAGCAGTACTTC,CASQQGFGAYEQYF
TRBJ1-1,TRBV19,17,.,few,TGTGCCAGTAGTCTGGGTGGGATTGGGCTCACCACTCTTGAAGCTTTCTTT,CASSLGGIGLTTLEAFF
TRBJ1-1,TRBV6-2/TRBV6-3,14,.,few,TGTGCCAGCAGTCGCAGGGAGGCGAACACTGAAGCTTTCTTT,CASSRREANTEAFF
TRBJ1-5,TRBV24-1,12,.,few,TGTGCCACCAGTGATGGGGATACGCCCCAGCATTTT,CATSDGDTPQHF
TRBJ1-6,TRBV4-3,16,TRBD1,.,TGCGCCAGCAGCCAACACCACAGGGGGTTTAACTCACCCCTCCACTTT,CASSQHHRGFNSPLHF
TRBJ2-5,TRBV7-9,14,.,many,TGTGCCAGCAGCTTAGCGGGGACCAAAGAGACCCAGTACTTC,CASSLAGTKETQYF
TRBJ1-5,TRBV29-1,13,.,many,TGCAGCGTGGCGGGCAGGGGCAATCAGCCCCAGCATTTT,CSVAGRGNQPQHF
TRBJ1-2,TRBV20-1,12,.,few,TGCAGTGCTCTCGACCCAGACTATGGCTACACCTTC,CSALDPDYGYTF
TRBJ1-5,TRBV7-2,14,.,.,TGTGCCAGCAGCTTTTCGCGGTCCAATCAGCCCCAGCATTTT,CASSFSRSNQPQHF
TRBJ1-2,TRBV7-2,14,TRBD1,.,TGTGCCAGCAGTCAGAGACAGGGACTGGATGGCTACACCTTC,CASSQRQGLDGYTF
TRBJ2-5,TRBV20-1,13,.,few,TGCAGTGCTAGCCACGACTACAAAGAGACCCAGTACTTC,CSASHDYKETQYF
TRBJ2-5,TRBV28,17,.,few,TGTGCCAGCAGTTTCAAGTGGAGGAGCAGACCGCAAGAGACCCAGTACTTC,CASSFKWRSRPQETQYF
TRBJ1-1,TRBV29-1,12,.,few,TGCAGCGTTGTGGGTTACGACACTGAAGCTTTCTTT,CSVVGYDTEAFF
TRBJ2-3,TRBV7-9,14,.,few,TGTGCCAGCAGCTTAATGGCAGGGACAGATACGCAGTATTTT,CASSLMAGTDTQYF
TRBJ1-5,TRBV6-2/TRBV6-3,15,.,few,TGTGCCAGCAACACTGAGGATTATAGCAATCAGCCCCAGCATTTT,CASNTEDYSNQPQHF
TRBJ1-2,TRBV9,14,.,few,TGTGCCAGCAGCCCCCGGGGCGGCAACTATGGCTACACCTTC,CASSPRGGNYGYTF